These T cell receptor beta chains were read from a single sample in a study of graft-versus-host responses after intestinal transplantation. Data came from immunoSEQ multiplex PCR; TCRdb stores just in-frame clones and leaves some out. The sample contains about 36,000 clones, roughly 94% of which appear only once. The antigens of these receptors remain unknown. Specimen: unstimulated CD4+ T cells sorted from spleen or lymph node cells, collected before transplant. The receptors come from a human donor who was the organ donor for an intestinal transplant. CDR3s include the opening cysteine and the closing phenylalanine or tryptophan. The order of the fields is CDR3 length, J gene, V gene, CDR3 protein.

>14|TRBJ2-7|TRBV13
CASSSRQGEYEQYF
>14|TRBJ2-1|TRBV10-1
CASSSGGAYNEQFF
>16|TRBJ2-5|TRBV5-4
CASSAGTSGGRETQYF
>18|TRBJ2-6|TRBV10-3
CAISESRTDTSGANVLTF
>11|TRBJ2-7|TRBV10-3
CAISGGGEQYF
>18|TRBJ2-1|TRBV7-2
CASSLTGFLRSSYNEQFF
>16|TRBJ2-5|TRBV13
CASSLGLAGGPETQYF
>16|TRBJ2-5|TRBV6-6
CASSFFLAGGPETQYF
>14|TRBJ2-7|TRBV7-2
CASSIDRVSYEQYF
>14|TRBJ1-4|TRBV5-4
CASSLNRGREKLFF
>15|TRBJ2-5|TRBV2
CASSPGTGGRETQYF
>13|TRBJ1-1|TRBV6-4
CASSEQANTEAFF
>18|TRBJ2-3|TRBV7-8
CASSLTALLAGDLDKQYF
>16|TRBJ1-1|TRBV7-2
CASNDPAWGPNTEAFF
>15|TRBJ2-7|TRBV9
CASSVGGTSAYEQYF
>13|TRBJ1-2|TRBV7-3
CASSLSRGLGYTF
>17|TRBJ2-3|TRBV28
CASSSYDRGRRTDTQYF
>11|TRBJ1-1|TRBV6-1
CASSELVEAFF
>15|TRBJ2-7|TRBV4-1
CASSQGTGTTYEQYF
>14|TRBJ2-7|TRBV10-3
CATGQGAKSYEQYF
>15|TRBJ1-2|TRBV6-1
CASSAGTGGDYGYTF
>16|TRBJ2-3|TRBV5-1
CASSLDGGWGTDTQYF
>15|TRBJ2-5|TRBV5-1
CASSHLWGDQETQYF
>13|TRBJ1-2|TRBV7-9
CASSLAGSGGYTF
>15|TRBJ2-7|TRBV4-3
CASSHARELSYEQYF
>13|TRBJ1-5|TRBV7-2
CASSLGPNQPQHF
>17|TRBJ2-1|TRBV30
CAWRGGRRSLTYNEQFF
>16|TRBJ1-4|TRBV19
CASSTGGGSTNEKLFF
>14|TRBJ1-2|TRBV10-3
CAIKRTAANYGYTF
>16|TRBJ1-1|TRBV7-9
CASSLIVHRMNTEAFF
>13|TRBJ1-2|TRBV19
CASSGRTGGRYTF
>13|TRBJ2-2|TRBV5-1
CASSYREDGELFF
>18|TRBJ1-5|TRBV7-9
CASSLPSGQGISNQPQHF
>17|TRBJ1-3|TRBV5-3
CARSHPRTTFSGNTIYF
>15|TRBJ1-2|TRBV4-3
CASSQESRANYGYTF
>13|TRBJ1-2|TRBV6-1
CASTIGTNYGYTF
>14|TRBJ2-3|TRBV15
CATSITGGPDTQYF
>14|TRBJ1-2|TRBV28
CASSSGAPNYGYTF
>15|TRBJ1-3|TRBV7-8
CASSRDNYSGNTIYF
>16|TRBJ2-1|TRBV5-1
CASSLVSSGAYNEQFF
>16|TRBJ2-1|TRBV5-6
CASSLSSLSSYNEQFF
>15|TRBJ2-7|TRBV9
CASSPGTGVMHEQYF
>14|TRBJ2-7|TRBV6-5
CASSYSVLSYEQYF
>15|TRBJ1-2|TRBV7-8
CASSLQIAGGGGYTF
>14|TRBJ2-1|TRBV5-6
CASSQRQGYNEQFF
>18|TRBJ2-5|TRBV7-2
CASSPRLAGARYQETQYF
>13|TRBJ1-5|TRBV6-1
CASSERQGASQHF
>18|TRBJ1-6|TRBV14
CASSQGSRARFYNSPLHF
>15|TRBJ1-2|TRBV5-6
CASSLSAGANHGYTF
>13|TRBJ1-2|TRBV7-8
CASSPRVENGYTF
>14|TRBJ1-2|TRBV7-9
CASSLAGVGYGYTF
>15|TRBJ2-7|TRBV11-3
CASSLSRGATHEQYF
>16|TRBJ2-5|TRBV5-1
CASSQGLAAYQETQYF
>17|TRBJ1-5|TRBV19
CASSLTGTVRFNQPQHF
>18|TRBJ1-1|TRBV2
CASSERVTGQGMNTEAFF